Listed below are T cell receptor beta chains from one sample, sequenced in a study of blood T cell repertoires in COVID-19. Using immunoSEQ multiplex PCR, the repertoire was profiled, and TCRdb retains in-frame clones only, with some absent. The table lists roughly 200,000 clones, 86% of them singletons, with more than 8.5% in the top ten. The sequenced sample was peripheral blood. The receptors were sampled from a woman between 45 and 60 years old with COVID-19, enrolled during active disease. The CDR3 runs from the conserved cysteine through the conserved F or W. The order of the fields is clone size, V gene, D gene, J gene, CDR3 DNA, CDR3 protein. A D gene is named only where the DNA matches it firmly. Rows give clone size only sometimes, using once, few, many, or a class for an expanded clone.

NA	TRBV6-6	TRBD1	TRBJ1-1	TGTGCCAGCCCCCCAGGGGGCGAAAGGATCACTGAAGCTTTCTTT	CASPPGGERITEAFF
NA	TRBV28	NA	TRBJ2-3	TGTGCCTCCTCCTACACAGATACGCAGTATTTT	CASSYTDTQYF
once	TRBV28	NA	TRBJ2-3	TGTGCCAGCAGCCTTGCAGACAGCTACACAGATACGCAGTATTTT	CASSLADSYTDTQYF
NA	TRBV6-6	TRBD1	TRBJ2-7	TGTGCCAGCAGTCCCCCGGGACAGGGTGCTGGGGAGCAGTACTTC	CASSPPGQGAGEQYF
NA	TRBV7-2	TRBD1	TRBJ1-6	TGTGCCAGCAGCTGGCCGGGACAGGTCTCCTATAATTCACCCCTCCACTTT	CASSWPGQVSYNSPLHF
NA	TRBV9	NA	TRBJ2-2	TGTGCCAGCAGCGTAGTAAGCGCGTCCACCGGGGAGCTGTTTTTT	CASSVVSASTGELFF
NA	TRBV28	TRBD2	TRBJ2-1	TGTGCCAGCCGAGCAATCTTAGCGGGGCCACTTTTCAATGAGCAGTTCTTC	CASRAILAGPLFNEQFF
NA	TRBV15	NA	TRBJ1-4	TGTGCCACCAGCGGGGGGATTGCAACTAATGAAAAACTGTTTTTT	CATSGGIATNEKLFF
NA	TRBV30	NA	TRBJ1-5	TGTGCCTGGAGTGAGGCCGGGGGCAATCAGCCCCAGCATTTT	CAWSEAGGNQPQHF
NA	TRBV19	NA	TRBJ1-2	TGTGCCAGTAGTATAGGAGGCAGAAGGGGCCTTGGCTACACCTTC	CASSIGGRRGLGYTF
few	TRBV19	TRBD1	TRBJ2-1	TGTGCCAGTAGTAGGACAGGGGCTTCCAACAATGAGCAGTTCTTC	CASSRTGASNNEQFF
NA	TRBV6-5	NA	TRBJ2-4	TGTGCCAGCAGTTTCTCGACAGCTCTAGCCAAAAACATTCAGTACTTC	CASSFSTALAKNIQYF
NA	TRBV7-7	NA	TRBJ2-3	TGTGCCAGCGTTCCCCGGTACGGGGAGCAGTATTTT	CASVPRYGEQYF
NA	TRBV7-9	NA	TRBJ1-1	TGTGCCAGCAGCTTAAACAGGACACTGAACACTGAAGCTTTCTTT	CASSLNRTLNTEAFF
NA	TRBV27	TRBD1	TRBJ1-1	TGTGCCAGCAGTTCCCGAACAGGGACAGGACTAACGGCTTTCTTT	CASSSRTGTGLTAFF
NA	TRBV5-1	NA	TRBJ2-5	TGCGCCAGCTGGGCTGGGGAGACCCAGTACTTC	CASWAGETQYF
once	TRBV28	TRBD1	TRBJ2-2	TGTGCCAGCAGTTTTCCAGGGGGCGGGATCACCGGGGAGCTGTTTTTT	CASSFPGGGITGELFF
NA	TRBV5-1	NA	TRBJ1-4	TGCGCCAGCAGCCAGGGACTCGGGGGACTACATGAAAAACTGTTTTTT	CASSQGLGGLHEKLFF
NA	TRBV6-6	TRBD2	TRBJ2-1	TGTGCCAGCATTCCCGGGCTAGCGGCAAATGAGCAGTTCTTC	CASIPGLAANEQFF
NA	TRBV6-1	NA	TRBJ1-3	TGTGCCAGCAGTGAGCGGGGAGGAAGCTCTGGAAACACCATATATTTT	CASSERGGSSGNTIYF
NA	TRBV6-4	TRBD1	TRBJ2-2	TGTGCCAGTAGAGCCTCCCGGACAGGGGGCCGGGAGCTGTTTTTT	CASRASRTGGRELFF
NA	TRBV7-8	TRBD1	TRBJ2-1	TGTGCCAGCAGCTTGGGGGGGGGACAGGGTCGGAATGAGCAGTTCTTC	CASSLGGGQGRNEQFF
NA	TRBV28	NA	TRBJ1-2	TGTGCCAGCAGTTTAAGTCGAGTTACCTATGGCTACACCTTC	CASSLSRVTYGYTF
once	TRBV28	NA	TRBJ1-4	TGTGCCAGCAGTTTGATGGGGGCGAATGAAAAACTGTTTTTT	CASSLMGANEKLFF
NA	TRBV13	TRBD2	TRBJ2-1	TGTGCCAGCAGCCCAAGCGGGGCTGAGCAGTTCTTC	CASSPSGAEQFF
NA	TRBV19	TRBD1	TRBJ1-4	TGTGCCAGTAAGACAGATCGGGACAGGGGCGCTGAAAAACTGTTTTTT	CASKTDRDRGAEKLFF
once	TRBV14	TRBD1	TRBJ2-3	TGTGCCAGCAGCCAGAGGACAGGGGTGGCAGATACGCAGTATTTT	CASSQRTGVADTQYF
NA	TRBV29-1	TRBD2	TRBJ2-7	TGCAGCGTTGAAGATCTCGGGGGGAGGAAGTACTTC	CSVEDLGGRKYF
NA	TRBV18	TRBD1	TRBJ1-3	TGTGCCAGCTCACCACTTGAACAGGGGGCCTTTGGAAACACCATATATTTT	CASSPLEQGAFGNTIYF
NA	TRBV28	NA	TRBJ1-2	TGTGCCAGCATACCGAACAGGGTATCTGTTCCCTATGGCTACACCTTC	CASIPNRVSVPYGYTF
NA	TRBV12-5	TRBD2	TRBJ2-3	TGTGCTAGTTTATATGGCGGGGGGTCAGATACGCAGTATTTT	CASLYGGGSDTQYF
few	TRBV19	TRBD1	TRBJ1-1	TGTGCCAGTTGTGGACAGGGCTTGAACACTGAAGCTTTCTTT	CASCGQGLNTEAFF
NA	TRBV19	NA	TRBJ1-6	TGTGCCAGCAGAACAGTAGATTCACCCCTCCACTTT	CASRTVDSPLHF
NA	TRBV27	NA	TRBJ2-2	TGTGCCAGCAGCCCCAGCAGGACGAACACCGGGGAGCTGTTTTTT	CASSPSRTNTGELFF
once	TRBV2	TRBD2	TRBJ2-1	TGTGCCAGCGGGGAGGCTAGCGGGGGGAACAATGAGCAGTTCTTC	CASGEASGGNNEQFF
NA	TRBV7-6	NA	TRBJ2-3	TGTGCCAGCAGCCACCGACTGGCAGGGAGCACAGATACGCAGTATTTT	CASSHRLAGSTDTQYF
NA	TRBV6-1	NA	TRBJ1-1	TGTGCCAGCAGTTTCGCAGGGCTGAACACTGAAGCTTTCTTT	CASSFAGLNTEAFF
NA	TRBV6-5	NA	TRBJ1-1	TGTGCCAGCAGTCTGACTCCGAACACTGAAGCTTTCTTT	CASSLTPNTEAFF
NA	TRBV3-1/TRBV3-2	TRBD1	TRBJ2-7	TGTGCCAGCAGCCAGACAGGGGGCTACGAGCAGTACTTC	CASSQTGGYEQYF
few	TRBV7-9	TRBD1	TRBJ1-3	TGTGCCAGCAGCACCGGGACAGGGGGTAACACCATATATTTT	CASSTGTGGNTIYF
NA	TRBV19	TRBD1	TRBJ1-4	TGTGCCAGTAGTTACAGGGGGCCGGTAACTAATGAAAAACTGTTTTTT	CASSYRGPVTNEKLFF
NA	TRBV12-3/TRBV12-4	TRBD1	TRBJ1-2	TGTGCCAGCAGTCCAGGGGGCGGCTACACCTTC	CASSPGGGYTF
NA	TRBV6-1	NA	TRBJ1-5	TGTGCCAGCAGTGAAGCCTTCAGGGTGGAACAGCCCCAGCATTTT	CASSEAFRVEQPQHF
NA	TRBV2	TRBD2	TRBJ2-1	TGTGCCAGCAGTTGGACTAGCGGGGGATCCGACAATGAGCAGTTCTTC	CASSWTSGGSDNEQFF
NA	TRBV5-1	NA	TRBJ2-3	TGCGCCAGCAGCTTGCGTGGGCTGGGCACAGATACGCAGTATTTT	CASSLRGLGTDTQYF
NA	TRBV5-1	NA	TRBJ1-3	TGCGCCAGCAGCCCGGGAGGTATGGCTGGAAACACCATATATTTT	CASSPGGMAGNTIYF
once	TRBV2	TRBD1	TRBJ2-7	TGTGCCAGCGAAAAGGGACAGGGGAGGAACGAGCAGTACTTC	CASEKGQGRNEQYF
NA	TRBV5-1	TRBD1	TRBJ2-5	TGCGCCAGCAGCCTAGGGGGCGGGGAGACCCAGTACTTC	CASSLGGGETQYF
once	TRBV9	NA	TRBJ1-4	TGTGCCAGCAGCGAGTCAGGGGCAAGAGGGGAAAAACTGTTTTTT	CASSESGARGEKLFF
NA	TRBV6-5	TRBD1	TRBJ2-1	TGTGCCAGCAGTTATACAGGGGGCTTCTACAATGAGCAGTTCTTC	CASSYTGGFYNEQFF
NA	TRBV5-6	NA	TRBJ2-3	TGTGCCAGCAGCTTGGGGCAGATTGCAGATACGCAGTATTTT	CASSLGQIADTQYF
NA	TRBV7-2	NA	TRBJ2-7	TGTGCCAGCAGCTTAGGGCCCCTCGGTCAGGGCACCTACGAGCAGTACTTC	CASSLGPLGQGTYEQYF
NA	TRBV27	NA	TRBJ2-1	TGTGCCAGCAGTCTTATACGGGGTGTTGAGCAGTTCTTC	CASSLIRGVEQFF
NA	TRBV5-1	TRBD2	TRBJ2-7	TGCGCCAGCAGCCAAGACGGGGGGTCCTACGAGCAGTACTTC	CASSQDGGSYEQYF